This T cell receptor (beta chain) stems from a study of T cell responses to AZD1222 COVID-19 vaccine. Looked up from germline, CDR1 is MNHNS and CDR2 is SASEGT. The CDR3 runs to 15 residues. V trimming: 0 bases; J trimming: 6 bases; junction bases outside the gene matches: 2. This clone was picked up one time. Assay used: immunoSEQ multiplex PCR; TCRdb lists only in-frame clones, some missing. There are approximately 89,000 clones in the sample; about nine tenths occur only once, and 5% to 6% lies in the top ten. The sequencing used peripheral blood, collected 28 days after the second AZD1222 dose. This sequence originates from an adult who received the AZD1222 COVID-19 vaccine. This chain uses TRBV6-1 with TRBJ1-6, with 7 bases aligning to TRBD1. The CDR3 nucleotides read TGTGCCAGCAGTGAAGCGGGACAGAGTAATTCACCCCTCCACTTT. Its protein is CASSEAGQSNSPLHF.